This paragraph covers one T cell receptor (beta chain) sequence. Its specificity is not known. The data derive from a study of T cell responses to AZD1222 COVID-19 vaccine. Study-level findings and limits: Sampled repertoires all dated from after the peak T cell response. Close to half of all spike-specific TCRs reportedly target regions of the variants that are unmutated. Donors were mostly white British, more females; clonal diversity possibly underestimated.

Pooled samples include second doses given at about 4 or 12 weeks. CDR3 length: 11 amino acids. Per the germline V gene, CDR1 is LNHDA and CDR2 is SQIVND (reference sequence). With 10 bases removed from V and 7 bases from J, the gap between germline ends came to 13 bases. This table comes from immunoSEQ multiplex PCR, and its TCRdb copy is limited to in-frame clones, with some not included. Of 120,000 or so clones listed, about 94% were seen once; the top ten hold roughly 3.1%. The TCR originated in an adult who received the AZD1222 COVID-19 vaccine. The chain is built from TRBV19 and TRBJ2-5; no definite D call. The sample here was peripheral blood, taken 28 days after the second AZD1222 dose. The CDR3 here is CATHFLGTQYF. Here the CDR3 DNA reads TGTGCCACCCATTTTTTGGGGACCCAGTACTTC. Filled out from reference TRBV19 and TRBJ2-5, the complete variable domain reads DGGITQSPKYLFRKEGQNVTLSCEQNLNHDAMYWYRQDPGQGLRLIYYSQIVNDFQKGDIAEGYSVSREKKESFPLTVTSAQKNPTAFYLCATHFLGTQYFGPGTRLLVL.